This T cell receptor (beta chain) stems from a study of OX40 agonist ivuxolimab in advanced cancers. With respect to the entire study: Ivuxolimab was a fully human IgG2 agonistic monoclonal antibody targeting the costimulatory receptor OX40 (CD134). Intravenous ivuxolimab was administered to patients every 2 weeks at six dose levels: 0.01, 0.1, 0.3, 1.5, 3 and 10 mg/kg. Of the roughly 51 dose-escalation patients, hepatocellular carcinoma was present in about 20, melanoma in approximately 15, renal cell carcinoma in 9 and head and neck cancer in 9. The dose-escalation cohort was roughly 87% male with a mean age of around 62 years, ranging from about 20 to 85. Patients were allowed to have had prior anti-PD-1, anti-PD-L1 or anti-CTLA-4 therapy, and 30% to 50% of the dose-escalation patients had previously received checkpoint inhibitors. Three dose-escalation patients achieved partial responses, one with hepatocellular carcinoma and two with cutaneous melanoma. Peripheral TCRbeta sequencing was intended to test whether TCR sequence diversity was altered and clonal T-cell expansion was caused by ivuxolimab. The monotherapy dose-escalation portion (N ≈ 52 patients) of the phase I ivuxolimab trial is reported in the paper.

The trial excluded patients who had a history of autoimmune disease or who were on systemic immunosuppression. Peripheral blood for TCR sequencing was collected from all dose cohorts at baseline, on cycle 4 day 1, and on cycle 7 day 1. Samples were obtained from an open-label, multicenter, first-in-human phase I dose-escalation trial of ivuxolimab. Adults with locally advanced or metastatic melanoma, renal cell, hepatocellular, or head and neck squamous cell carcinoma were enrolled in the trial. Before TCR sequencing, CD4+ T cells and CD8+ T cells from peripheral blood were sorted into separate populations. Genomic DNA was extracted from sorted cells for sequencing of the TCRbeta CDR3 region. The immunoSEQ Assay was used for sequencing of TCRbeta CDR3 regions. This is the immuneACCESS table as TCRdb keeps it, with only in-frame sequences that have V and J called. A part of the clones is gone; compared with another copy, unresolved V genes explain less than half, and the rest is unexplained. This sample has about 95,000 clones in its table, and around nine tenths of those were observed once. Together, the top ten hold 2% to 3% of the sample.

Points on this clone: The target of this receptor is not known. No qualities accompany the bases; no much larger clone lies one base away.

Study-wide conclusions, independent of this receptor: The antigen specificity of the peripheral T cells that underwent clonal expansion was not determined. In partial responders in the 0.1-3.0 mg/kg groups, normalized peripheral clonal expansion was found to be among the lowest, especially among CD8+ T cells. Clonal expansion of both CD4+ and CD8+ blood T cells was observed from baseline to week 6 at doses 0.1 to 3.0 mg/kg. Low levels of normalized T-cell clonal expansion were also shown by some nonresponding patients. After ivuxolimab, CD8+ T cells had more expanded clones than CD4+ T cells on average.

CDR1 and CDR2, per the germline V gene (reference sequence), are SGHNT and YYREEE. V was cut back by 0 bases and J by 1 base, leaving a gap of 10 bases between them. CDR3 length: 15 amino acids, cysteine to phenylalanine. Only the CDR3 DNA stays, 45 bases, in frame from base 1. The clonotype was recovered from an adult with an advanced solid tumor such as melanoma, head and neck, liver or kidney cancer. The source was CD4+ or CD8+ T cells sorted from blood, collected in a trial of the OX40 agonist ivuxolimab. Rearrangement joined TRBV5-4 to TRBJ1-1, with TRBD1 as a weak D call on 5 bases. The sequence in DNA is TGTGCCAGCAGCTTGGGAACAGGACAGAACACTGAAGCTTTCTTT. This gives the protein CASSLGTGQNTEAFF. Outside the CDR3, residues come from the reference TRBV5-4 and TRBJ1-1 proteins, so the full variable domain is: ETGVTQSPTHLIKTRGQQVTLRCSSQSGHNTVSWYQQALGQGPQFIFQYYREEENGRGNFPPRFSGLQFPNYSSELNVNALELDDSALYLCASSLGTGQNTEAFFGQGTRLTVV.